The T cell receptor (beta chain) under discussion was sequenced for a study of T-cell reconstitution after alpha-beta-depleted transplantation in children. Points from the study as a whole: Reported findings indicate that, about two months after transplant, alpha-beta T cells came from several hundred expanded clones, which were derived from non-depleted graft cells.

CDR1 SQVTM and CDR2 ANQGSEA come from the germline V gene. V lost 5 bases, J lost 4 bases, and 11 bases lay in between. This CDR3 comprises 13 residues. This clonotype was detected only a few times. Antigen unknown. Unique molecular identifiers were used in preparing the TCRbeta library. From the PCR reads, TCRdb called clonotypes with MiXCR, one entry per CDR3 protein. The data hold 780,000 or so distinct CDR3 sequences, with around 15% observed a single time. The chain couples TRBV29-1 to TRBJ2-2; the D gene is possibly TRBD2 (6 bases). This TCR was sampled from a male patient between 10 and 17 years old who had a stem cell transplant for acute lymphoblastic leukemia, so the T cells may come from the graft donor. Sequencing used PBMCs, mostly from graft donor cells, obtained 360 days after TCRalphabeta/CD19-depleted stem cell transplant. CDR3 region: CSVSGRFTGELFF. The CDR3 coding sequence is TGCAGCGTTTCAGGGAGGTTCACCGGGGAGCTGTTTTTT.